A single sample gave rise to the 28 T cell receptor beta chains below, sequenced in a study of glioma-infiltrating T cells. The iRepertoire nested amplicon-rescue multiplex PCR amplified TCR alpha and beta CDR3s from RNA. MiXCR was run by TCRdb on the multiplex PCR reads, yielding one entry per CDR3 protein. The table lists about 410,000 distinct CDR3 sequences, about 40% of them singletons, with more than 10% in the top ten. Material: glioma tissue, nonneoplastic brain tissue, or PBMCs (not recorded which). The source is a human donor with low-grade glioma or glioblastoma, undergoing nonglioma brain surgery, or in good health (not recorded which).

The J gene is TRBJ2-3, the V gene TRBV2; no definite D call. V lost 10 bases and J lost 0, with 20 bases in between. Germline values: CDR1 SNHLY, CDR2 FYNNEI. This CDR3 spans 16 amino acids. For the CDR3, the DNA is TGTGCCATTCCATTTTCCCCCATCACTAGCACAGATACGCAGTATTTT. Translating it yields CAIPFSPITSTDTQYF.

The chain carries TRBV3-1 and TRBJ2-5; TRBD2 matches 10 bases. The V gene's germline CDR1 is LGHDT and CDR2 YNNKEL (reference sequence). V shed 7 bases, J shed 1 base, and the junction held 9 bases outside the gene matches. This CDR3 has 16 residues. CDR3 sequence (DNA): TGTGCCAGCATCCGAGGACTAGCGGACCTCCAAGAGACCCAGTACTTC. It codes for CASIRGLADLQETQYF.

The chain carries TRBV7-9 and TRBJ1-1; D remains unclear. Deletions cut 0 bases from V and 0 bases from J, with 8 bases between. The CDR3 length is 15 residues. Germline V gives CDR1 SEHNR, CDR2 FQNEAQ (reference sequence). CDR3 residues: CASSLARLMNTEAFF. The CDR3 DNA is TGTGCCAGCAGCTTAGCGCGGCTGATGAACACTGAAGCTTTCTTT. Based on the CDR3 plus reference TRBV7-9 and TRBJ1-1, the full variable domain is DTGVSQNPRHKITKRGQNVTFRCDPISEHNRLYWYRQTLGQGPEFLTYFQNEAQLEKSRLLSDRFSAERPKGSFSTLEIQRTEQGDSAMYLCASSLARLMNTEAFFGQGTRLTVV.

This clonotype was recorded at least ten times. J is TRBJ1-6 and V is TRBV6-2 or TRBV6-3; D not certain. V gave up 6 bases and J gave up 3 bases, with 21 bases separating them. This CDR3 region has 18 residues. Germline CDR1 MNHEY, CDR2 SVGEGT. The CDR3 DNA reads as TGTGCCAGCAGAACTCACTTAACAAAGGCGGACTATAATTCACCCCTCCACTTT. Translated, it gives CASRTHLTKADYNSPLHF.

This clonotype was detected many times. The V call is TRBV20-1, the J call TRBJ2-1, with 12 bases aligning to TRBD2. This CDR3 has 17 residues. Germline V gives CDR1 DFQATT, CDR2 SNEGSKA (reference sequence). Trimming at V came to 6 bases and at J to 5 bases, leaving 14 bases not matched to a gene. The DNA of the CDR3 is TGCAGTGCAAGGGCCCCTAGCGGGAGGGCCGTGAACAATGAGCAGTTCTTC. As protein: CSARAPSGRAVNNEQFF.

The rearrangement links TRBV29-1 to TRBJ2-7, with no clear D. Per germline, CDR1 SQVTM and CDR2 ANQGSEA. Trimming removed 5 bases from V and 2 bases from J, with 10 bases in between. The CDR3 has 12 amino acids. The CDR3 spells CSVISPAYEQYF. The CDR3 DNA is TGCAGCGTTATCTCGCCAGCCTACGAGCAGTACTTC.

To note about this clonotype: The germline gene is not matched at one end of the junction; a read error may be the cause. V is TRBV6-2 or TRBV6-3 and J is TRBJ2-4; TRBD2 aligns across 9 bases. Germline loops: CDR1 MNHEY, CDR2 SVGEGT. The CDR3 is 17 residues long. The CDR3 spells CARSYSSSGRFSYEQHF. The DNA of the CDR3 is TGTGCCAGGAGTTACTCGAGCAGCGGGAGGTTTTCCTACGAGCAGCACTTC.

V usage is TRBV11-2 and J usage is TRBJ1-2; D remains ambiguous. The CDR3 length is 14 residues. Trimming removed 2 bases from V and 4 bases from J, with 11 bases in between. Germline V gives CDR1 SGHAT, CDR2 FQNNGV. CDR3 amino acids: CASSLRDGSYGYTF. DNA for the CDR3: TGTGCCAGCAGCTTACGCGACGGGAGCTATGGCTACACCTTC.

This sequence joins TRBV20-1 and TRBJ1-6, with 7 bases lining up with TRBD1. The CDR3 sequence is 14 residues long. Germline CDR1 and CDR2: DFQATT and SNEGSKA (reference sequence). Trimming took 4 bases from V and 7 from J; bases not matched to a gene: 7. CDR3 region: CSATRQGMNSPLHF. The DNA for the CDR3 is TGCAGTGCTACCAGACAGGGCATGAATTCACCCCTCCACTTT.

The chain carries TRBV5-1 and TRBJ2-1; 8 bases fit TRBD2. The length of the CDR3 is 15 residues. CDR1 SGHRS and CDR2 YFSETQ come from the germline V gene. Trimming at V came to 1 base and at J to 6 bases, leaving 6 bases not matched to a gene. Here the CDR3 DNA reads TGCGCCAGCAGCTTGACCAGCGGGAGATTCAATGAGCAGTTCTTC. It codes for CASSLTSGRFNEQFF.

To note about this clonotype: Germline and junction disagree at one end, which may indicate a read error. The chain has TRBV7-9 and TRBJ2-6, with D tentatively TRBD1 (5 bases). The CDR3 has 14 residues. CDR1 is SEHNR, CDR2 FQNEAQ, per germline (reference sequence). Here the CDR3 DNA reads TGTGCCAGCAGCTTAGCGGCTGGGGCCAACGACCTGACTTTC. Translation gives CASSLAAGANDLTF. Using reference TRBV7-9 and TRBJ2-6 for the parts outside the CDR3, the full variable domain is DTGVSQNPRHKITKRGQNVTFRCDPISEHNRLYWYRQTLGQGPEFLTYFQNEAQLEKSRLLSDRFSAERPKGSFSTLEIQRTEQGDSAMYLCASSLAAGANDLTFGAGSRLTVL.

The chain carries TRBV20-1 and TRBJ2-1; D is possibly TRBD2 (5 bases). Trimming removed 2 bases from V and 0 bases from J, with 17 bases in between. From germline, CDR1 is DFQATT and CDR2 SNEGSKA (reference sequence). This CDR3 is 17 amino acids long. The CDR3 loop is CSARTGLTASSYNEQFF. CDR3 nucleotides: TGCAGTGCTAGAACGGGGTTGACGGCGAGCTCCTACAATGAGCAGTTCTTC.

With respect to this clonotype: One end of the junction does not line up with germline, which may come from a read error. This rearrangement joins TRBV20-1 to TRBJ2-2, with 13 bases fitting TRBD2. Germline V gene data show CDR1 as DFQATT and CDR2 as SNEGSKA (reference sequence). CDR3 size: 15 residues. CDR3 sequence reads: CSARGTSGNPGELFF. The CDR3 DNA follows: TGCAGTGCTAGGGGGACTAGCGGGAACCCCGGGGAGCTGTTTTTT.

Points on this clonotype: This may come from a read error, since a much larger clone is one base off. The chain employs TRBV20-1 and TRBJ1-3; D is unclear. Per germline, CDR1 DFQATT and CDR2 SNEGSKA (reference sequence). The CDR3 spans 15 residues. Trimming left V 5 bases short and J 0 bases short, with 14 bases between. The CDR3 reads CSAGLPATSGNTIYF. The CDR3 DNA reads TGCAGTGCTGGGCTTCCTGCAACCTCTGGAAACACCATATATTTT.

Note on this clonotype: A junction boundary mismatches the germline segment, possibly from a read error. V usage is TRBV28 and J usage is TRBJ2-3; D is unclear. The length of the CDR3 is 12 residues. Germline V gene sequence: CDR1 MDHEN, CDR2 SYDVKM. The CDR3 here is CTSSSSTDTQYF. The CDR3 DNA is TGTACCAGCAGTTCTAGCACAGATACGCAGTATTTT.

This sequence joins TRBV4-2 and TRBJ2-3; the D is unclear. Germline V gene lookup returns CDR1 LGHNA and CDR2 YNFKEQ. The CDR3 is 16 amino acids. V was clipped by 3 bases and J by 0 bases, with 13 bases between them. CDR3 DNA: TGTGCCAGCAGCCAGCCTCTCTCTACTAGCACAGATACGCAGTATTTT. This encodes CASSQPLSTSTDTQYF.

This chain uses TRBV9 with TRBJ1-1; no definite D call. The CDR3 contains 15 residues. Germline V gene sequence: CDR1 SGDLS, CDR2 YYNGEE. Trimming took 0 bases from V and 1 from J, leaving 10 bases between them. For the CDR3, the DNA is TGTGCCAGCAGCGTAGTCCCCCACGGGAACACTGAAGCTTTCTTT. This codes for CASSVVPHGNTEAFF.

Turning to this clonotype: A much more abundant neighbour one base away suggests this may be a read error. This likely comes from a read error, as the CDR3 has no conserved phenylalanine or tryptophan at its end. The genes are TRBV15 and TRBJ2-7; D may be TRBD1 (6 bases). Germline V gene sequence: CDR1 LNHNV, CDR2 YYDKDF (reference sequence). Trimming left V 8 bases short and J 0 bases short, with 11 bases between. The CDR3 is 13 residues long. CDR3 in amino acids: CATEDRSSYEQYS. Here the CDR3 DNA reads TGTGCCACCGAGGACAGAAGCTCCTACGAGCAGTACTCC.

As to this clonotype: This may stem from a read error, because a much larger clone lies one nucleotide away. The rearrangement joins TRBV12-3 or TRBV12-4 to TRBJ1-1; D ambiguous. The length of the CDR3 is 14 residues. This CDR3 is CASGRRDWNPEAFF. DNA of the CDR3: TGTGCCAGCGGGAGGAGGGATTGGAACCCTGAAGCTTTCTTT.

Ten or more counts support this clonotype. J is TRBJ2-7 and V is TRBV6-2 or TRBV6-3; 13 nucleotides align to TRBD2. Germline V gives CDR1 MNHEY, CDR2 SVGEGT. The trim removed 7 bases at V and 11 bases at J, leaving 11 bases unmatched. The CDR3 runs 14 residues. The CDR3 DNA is TGTGCCAGCAACCAAGGGACTAGCGGGGCCCTGGAGTACTTC. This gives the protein CASNQGTSGALEYF.

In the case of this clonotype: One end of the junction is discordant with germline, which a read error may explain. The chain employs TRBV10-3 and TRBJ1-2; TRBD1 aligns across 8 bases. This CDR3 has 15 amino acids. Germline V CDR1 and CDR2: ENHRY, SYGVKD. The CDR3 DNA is TGTGCCATTAGTGCAGGGACAGGAGATTCTCATGGCTACACCTTC. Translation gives CAISAGTGDSHGYTF.

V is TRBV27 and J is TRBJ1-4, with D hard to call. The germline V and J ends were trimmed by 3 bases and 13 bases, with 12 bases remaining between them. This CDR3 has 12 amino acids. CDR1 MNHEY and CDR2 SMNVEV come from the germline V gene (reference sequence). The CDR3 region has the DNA TGTGCCAGCAGTTTCGAGGTCGGAAGACTGTTTTTT. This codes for CASSFEVGRLFF.

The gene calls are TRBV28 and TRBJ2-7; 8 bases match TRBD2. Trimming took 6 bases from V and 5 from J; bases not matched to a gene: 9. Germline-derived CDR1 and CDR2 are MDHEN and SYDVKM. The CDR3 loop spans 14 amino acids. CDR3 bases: TGTGCCAGCAGGGGCGCCGGGAGGGCAAACGAGCAGTACTTC. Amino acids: CASRGAGRANEQYF.

As DNA, the CDR3 is TGTGCCAGCAGCTTGGCCCTAGGGGCATACGAGCAGTACTTC. Its translation: CASSLALGAYEQYF. This chain joins TRBV27 and TRBJ2-7; perhaps TRBD1 as D (5 bases). This CDR3 has 14 amino acids. Per germline, CDR1 MNHEY and CDR2 SMNVEV (reference sequence). V lost 6 bases to trimming and J lost 4 bases, with 16 bases between them.

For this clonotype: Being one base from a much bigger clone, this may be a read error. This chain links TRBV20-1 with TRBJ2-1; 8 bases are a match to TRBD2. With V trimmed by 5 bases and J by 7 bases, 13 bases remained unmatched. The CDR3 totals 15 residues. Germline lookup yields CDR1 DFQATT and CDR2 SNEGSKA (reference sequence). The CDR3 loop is CSALPGLGDTNEQFF. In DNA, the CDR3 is TGCAGTGCTCTCCCGGGACTAGGTGACACGAATGAGCAGTTCTTC.

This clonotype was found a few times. In DNA form, the CDR3 reads TGTGCCAGCAAAGCAGCTTCTAGCACAGATACGCAGTATTTT. This codes for CASKAASSTDTQYF. The genes are TRBV28 and TRBJ2-3; no reliable D call. The CDR3 runs to 14 residues. Germline assignment: CDR1 MDHEN and CDR2 SYDVKM. V was trimmed by 7 bases and J by 0 bases, leaving 11 bases between them.

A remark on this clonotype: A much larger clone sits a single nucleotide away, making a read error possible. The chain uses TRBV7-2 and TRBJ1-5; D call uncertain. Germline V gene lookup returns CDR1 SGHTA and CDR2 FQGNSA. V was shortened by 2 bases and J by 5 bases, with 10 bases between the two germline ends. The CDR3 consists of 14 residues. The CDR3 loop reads CASSLFRSYQPQHF. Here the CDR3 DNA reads TGTGCCAGCAGCTTATTTAGGAGCTATCAGCCCCAGCATTTT.

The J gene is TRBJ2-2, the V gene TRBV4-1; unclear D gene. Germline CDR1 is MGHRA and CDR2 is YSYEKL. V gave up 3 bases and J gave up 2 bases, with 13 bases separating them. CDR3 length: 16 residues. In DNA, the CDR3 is TGCGCCAGCAGCCAGTTTGAACTAACCAACACCGGGGAGCTGTTTTTT. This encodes CASSQFELTNTGELFF.